This T cell receptor (beta chain) was identified during a study of blood T cell repertoires in COVID-19. Germline CDR1 reads SGHTS; CDR2 reads YDEGEE. CDR3 length equals 14 residues. The germline V and J ends were trimmed by 1 base and 1 base, with 8 bases remaining between them. In the source study's methods: Researchers report that nucleated cell counts were estimated from reference gene primer amplification. Some clones are missing from TCRdb's copy, which holds only in-frame ones; the method was immunoSEQ multiplex PCR. The V and J calls and clone size were taken over from that table, and D and trimming were inferred from the DNA. Of roughly 340,000 clones listed, 80% to 90% were seen once; the top ten hold 1%. Symptom resolution, clearance, or two negative PCRs marked donors in Cohort 3 as recovered.

The sequenced sample consisted of PBMCs or T cells enriched from blood (not recorded which). The chain uses TRBV5-8 and TRBJ2-5, with D tentatively TRBD1 (5 bases). This TCR was recovered from a man between 18 and 29 years old who had recovered from COVID-19. CDR3 bases: TGTGCCAGCAGCTTGCGACAGCCCCAAGAGACCCAGTACTTC. This codes for CASSLRQPQETQYF.